The subject of this entry is one TCR beta chain. What antigen it recognizes has not been identified. There are no base qualities to consult, and no much larger clone falls within one base. TCRbeta CDR3 regions were amplified from genomic DNA by means of the immunoSEQ Assay, a bias-controlled multiplex PCR. The original methods were these. Nucleated cell counts per sample were estimated from amplification of reference gene primers within the assay. To quantify the absolute abundance of each unique TCRbeta CDR3 rearrangement, sequence reads were collapsed and filtered. For each sample, productive Simpson clonality was calculated by taking the square root of Simpson's diversity index across productive rearrangements. TCRdb obtained this table from immuneACCESS and retained in-frame rearrangements with V and J assigned. These tables miss some clones; where compared with another copy, unresolved V genes account for less than half of the shortfall, and the remainder is unexplained. D and trimming were read from the DNA, whereas the V and J calls and clone size are those reported in that table. Recorded for this sample are over 250,000 clones; around nine tenths of them occurred a single time. The ten top clones hold approximately 13% of the sample.

Collaborating institutions collected whole blood in K2EDTA tubes following their own protocols. For TCRbeta analysis, collaborators shipped samples in one of three forms: frozen whole blood, isolated PBMCs, or DNA extracted from either of those sample types. This specimen comes from a study of blood T cell repertoires in COVID-19 (dated by TCRdb to about 2020). For the wider study: Samples from collaborators originated in the United States, Italy and Spain and spanned both the acute and convalescent phases of COVID-19. The material from the prospective study consisted of cDNA or gDNA derived from T cells, B-cell-depleted T cells, or PBMCs. Where available, HLA class I and class II types were taken from metadata supplied by the sample provider and were not determined by assay-based typing. The repertoires were released in a freely available public database intended as a resource for research on the immune response to SARS-CoV-2. Nearly every sample came with metadata listing a de-identified subject ID, COVID-19 status, age in years and sex. Subjects who had been exposed to COVID-19, were actively infected with it, or had recovered from it provided the deeply sampled blood TCRbeta repertoires that made up the dataset. The samples were drawn from the first 160 participants of the ongoing ImmuneRACE study and from under 1,500 subjects provided by 6 global collaborators. Summary of the overall study and its limitations: Clinical and demographic metadata were provided uncurated, with the amount varying by source and participant.

The cysteine opens and the phenylalanine closes a CDR3 of 15 amino acids. Only the CDR3 part of the read is kept: 45 bases, read in frame from the first base. Trimming takes 4 bases from V and 1 base from J, and the germline ends sit 10 bases apart. From the germline V gene (reference sequence), CDR1 is SEHNR and CDR2 is FQNEAQ. The rearrangement joined TRBV7-9 to TRBJ2-2, with TRBD1 perhaps the D gene, on 5 matching bases. The sequenced material came from peripheral blood. The sequence came from a woman between 55 and 75 years old with acute or convalescent COVID-19. The DNA sequence is given as TGTGCCAGCAGCTCTGGACACTTGAACACCGGGGAGCTGTTTTTT. Its protein product is CASSSGHLNTGELFF.